This paragraph covers one T cell receptor (beta chain) sequence. This specimen belongs to a study of shared clonotypes between healthy human individuals. This CDR3 region has 16 residues. Trimming took off 0 bases at V and 0 bases at J, with 9 bases between the two ends. Germline CDR1 SGHKS, CDR2 YYEKEE (reference sequence). The table came from immunoSEQ multiplex PCR; TCRdb's copy has only in-frame clones and leaves some out. The sample lists about 230,000 clones, 65% to 70% occurring once. This chain joins TRBV5-5 and TRBJ1-4; D is uncertain. This sequence originates from a man younger than 40 in good health. Sequenced sample: memory CD4+ T cells sorted from blood. Subset in this sample: CD45RA-negative fraction. The CDR3 DNA reads TGTGCCAGCAGCTTGGCAGCAGCCGCAACTAATGAAAAACTGTTTTTT. Its protein product is CASSLAAAATNEKLFF. The full variable domain, rest sourced from reference TRBV5-5 and TRBJ1-4, is DAGVTQSPTHLIKTRGQQVTLRCSPISGHKSVSWYQQVLGQGPQFIFQYYEKEERGRGNFPDRFSARQFPNYSSELNVNALLLGDSALYLCASSLAAAATNEKLFFGSGTQLSVL.